The 19 T cell receptor beta chains given below trace back to one sample, sequenced in a study of post-analysis software for immune sequencing data. Carried by the TCR beta cDNA libraries were unique molecular identifiers. TCRdb used MiXCR to reprocess the PCR reads, holding one entry per CDR3 protein. The data contain around 160,000 distinct CDR3 sequences, 35% to 40% of them singletons. The specimen comprised blood, sampled after autologous hematopoietic stem cell transplantation. The receptors shown here come from a girl aged 5-17 years with multiple sclerosis.

This chain joins TRBV5-1 and TRBJ2-3, with 15 bases lining up with TRBD2. Germline values: CDR1 SGHRS, CDR2 YFSETQ. Germline trimming cut 4 bases from V and 5 bases from J; bases unmatched to any gene: 8. CDR3 size: 17 residues. CDR3 sequence reads: CASSRTSGGAVRDTQYF. CDR3 in DNA: TGCGCCAGCAGCCGGACTAGCGGGGGGGCTGTTAGAGATACGCAGTATTTT.

This clonotype was detected once. The CDR3 nucleotides are TGCAGCGTGCGGGACAGCTCCTACGAGCAGTACTTC. As protein: CSVRDSSYEQYF. The rearrangement links TRBV29-1 to TRBJ2-7; TRBD1 is a possible D gene (7 bases). Germline lookup yields CDR1 SQVTM and CDR2 ANQGSEA. Trimming left V 6 bases short and J 0 bases short, with 9 bases between. This CDR3 contains 12 residues.

This clonotype was recorded at least ten times. The V call is TRBV29-1, the J call TRBJ2-5; 8 bases match TRBD2. After removal of 7 bases from V and 10 bases from J, the junction contained 14 bases not matched to a gene. The germline V gene encodes CDR1 SQVTM and CDR2 ANQGSEA. The CDR3 is 13 amino acids. Written as DNA, the CDR3 is TGCAGCGCTATACCGGGAGCGGGGGTTGACCAGTACTTC. Protein sequence: CSAIPGAGVDQYF.

The chain couples TRBV5-5 to TRBJ1-2, with 10 bases matching TRBD1. Germline V lookup: CDR1 SGHKS, CDR2 YYEKEE (reference sequence). The CDR3 runs to 15 residues. Trimming at V came to 0 bases and at J to 3 bases, leaving 2 bases not matched to a gene. CDR3 amino acids: CASSLAGTGDYGYTF. The CDR3 DNA reads as TGTGCCAGCAGCTTGGCCGGGACAGGGGACTATGGCTACACCTTC.

This chain uses TRBV2 with TRBJ1-2; D is perhaps TRBD1 (5 bases). The V gene lost 10 bases and the J gene lost 2 bases, with 11 bases spanning the gap. The CDR3 runs 12 residues. Germline V lookup: CDR1 SNHLY, CDR2 FYNNEI. DNA for the CDR3: TGTGCCATCGGGACCGAGAACTATGGCTACACCTTC. Protein sequence: CAIGTENYGYTF.

The J gene is TRBJ1-2, the V gene TRBV2, with D unclear. Germline V lookup: CDR1 SNHLY, CDR2 FYNNEI. Trimming cost V 4 bases and J 3 bases, with 15 bases left between them. CDR3 size: 15 residues. The CDR3 region is CASSVLLGSDYGYTF. CDR3 DNA: TGTGCCAGCAGTGTATTGTTGGGGAGTGACTATGGCTACACCTTC.

The gene calls are TRBV6-1 and TRBJ2-5; TRBD1 or TRBD2 may be the D gene (6 bases each). The J call is doubtful: the DNA matches TRBJ2-7 better. This CDR3 spans 14 amino acids. Germline V gene lookup returns CDR1 MNHNS and CDR2 SASEGT. The CDR3 sequence: CASTTKGGGNEQYF. CDR3 in DNA: TGTGCCAGCACAACAAAGGGGGGTGGCAACGAGCAGTACTTC.

The gene calls are TRBV24-1 and TRBJ1-2; D remains ambiguous. Trimming took 3 bases from V and 4 from J, leaving 11 bases between them. The germline gives CDR1 KGHDR, CDR2 SFDVKD. The CDR3 consists of 14 residues. The CDR3 protein is CATSDGDPGYGYTF. The CDR3 DNA is TGTGCCACCAGTGATGGTGACCCCGGCTATGGCTACACCTTC.

This clonotype occurred a few times. The chain combines TRBV5-1 with TRBJ2-5; possibly TRBD2 for D (6 bases). From germline, CDR1 is SGHRS and CDR2 YFSETQ. The CDR3 is 12 amino acids. Deletions cut 7 bases from V and 5 bases from J, with 12 bases between. The CDR3: CASSRGLETQYF. CDR3 sequence (DNA): TGCGCCAGCTCACGGGGGTTGGAGACCCAGTACTTC.

The V call is TRBV20-1, the J call TRBJ1-1; TRBD1 matches 7 bases. The V and J ends lost 5 bases and 4 bases, in that order; junction bases with no gene match: 4. There are 12 residues in the CDR3. CDR1 DFQATT and CDR2 SNEGSKA come from the germline V gene (reference sequence). CDR3 nucleotide sequence: TGCAGTGCTTCCGACAGGGCCACTGAAGCTTTCTTT. This codes for CSASDRATEAFF.

The chain is built from TRBV20-1 and TRBJ2-5; D possibly corresponds to TRBD1 (6 bases). Germline assignment: CDR1 DFQATT and CDR2 SNEGSKA (reference sequence). The CDR3 runs 15 residues. Trimming removed 4 bases from V and 4 bases from J, with 19 bases in between. The CDR3 sequence is CSAIPLEGEGETQYF. The CDR3 DNA is TGCAGTGCTATACCTTTAGAGGGGGAAGGAGAGACCCAGTACTTC.

As regards this clonotype: Relative to the germline gene, one junction end is altered; a read error may explain this. This chain uses TRBV20-1 with TRBJ1-6; 7 bases are shared with TRBD1. The germline V gene has CDR1 DFQATT and CDR2 SNEGSKA (reference sequence). The CDR3 totals 15 residues. CDR3 sequence reads: CSAREQGMGNSPPHF. The CDR3 DNA reads as TGCAGTGCCCGGGAACAGGGGATGGGTAATTCACCCCCCCACTTT.

This clonotype was seen a handful of times. The chain carries TRBV3-1 and TRBJ1-1; 11 nucleotides agree with TRBD1. CDR3 length equals 16 residues. Germline CDR1 reads LGHDT; CDR2 reads YNNKEL (reference sequence). The ends lost 4 bases at V and 1 base at J; junction bases unmatched: 5. The CDR3 protein is CASSPRDRGANTEAFF. The CDR3 region has the DNA TGTGCCAGCAGCCCCCGGGACAGGGGGGCGAACACTGAAGCTTTCTTT.

The chain is built from TRBV12-3 or TRBV12-4 and TRBJ2-3, with D tentatively TRBD2 (5 bases). Trimming cost V 4 bases and J 0 bases, with 11 bases left between them. This CDR3 spans 15 amino acids. The CDR3 is CASSWTGVSTDTQYF. The CDR3 nucleotides read TGTGCCAGCAGTTGGACTGGGGTTAGCACAGATACGCAGTATTTT.

This clonotype has a count of ten or more. The chain joins TRBV29-1 to TRBJ2-7, with TRBD2 matching over 9 bases. This CDR3 region has 13 residues. Germline CDR1 is SQVTM and CDR2 is ANQGSEA. V shed 6 bases, J shed 4 bases, and the junction held 7 bases outside the gene matches. As DNA, the CDR3 is TGCAGCGTACGGGCCAGCGGGAGGTACGAGCAGTACTTC. As protein: CSVRASGRYEQYF.

The sample holds many counts of this clonotype. The chain is built from TRBV29-1 and TRBJ2-7; TRBD2 matches at 9 bases. The J segment lost 5 bases and the V segment lost 3 bases, leaving 5 bases of the junction unmatched. The CDR3 is made up of 13 amino acids. Germline CDR1 SQVTM, CDR2 ANQGSEA. The CDR3 DNA reads TGCAGCGTTGAGGCACTAGCGGGTCACGAGCAGTACTTC. Translated: CSVEALAGHEQYF.

The gene calls are TRBV28 and TRBJ2-5; perhaps TRBD2 as D (5 bases). Trimming shortened V by 6 bases and J by 3 bases, and 14 bases separated the two germline ends. Germline CDR1 is MDHEN and CDR2 is SYDVKM. The CDR3 has 14 residues. As DNA, the CDR3 is TGTGCCAGCAGAAGCGGTGGGGTGGAAGAGACCCAGTACTTC. Translation gives CASRSGGVEETQYF.

With respect to this clonotype: A much larger clone sits a single nucleotide away, making a read error possible. This chain links TRBV25-1 with TRBJ2-1, with 8 bases lining up with TRBD1. Per the germline V gene, CDR1 is MGHDK and CDR2 is SYGVNS. This CDR3 has 16 residues. The DNA of the CDR3 is TGTGCCAGCAGTGTTATAAGCAGGGGGCCTGACAATGAGCGGTTCTTC. It yields the protein CASSVISRGPDNERFF.

The V call is TRBV12-3 or TRBV12-4, the J call TRBJ2-5; D call uncertain. There are 14 residues in the CDR3. Trimming left V 4 bases short and J 2 bases short, with 11 bases between. The CDR3 spells CASSSLHHQETQYF. CDR3 in DNA: TGTGCCAGCAGTTCCCTACATCATCAAGAGACCCAGTACTTC.